This T cell receptor beta chain stems from a study of radiation and T cells in renal cell carcinoma. Overall study results and limits: From baseline, blood top tumor clonotypes peaked at 2 weeks post-radiation.

TCRdb keeps only in-frame clones here, not all; method: immunoSEQ multiplex PCR. The sample consists of tens of thousands of clones, 70% to 90% of them appearing once. As for time point: blood 4 weeks post-SBRT, at nephrectomy. Sample treatment: 15 Gy SBRT to primary tumor, nephrectomy 4 weeks later. Note on this clone: What it binds is unknown.

The germline V gene has CDR1 SGHVS and CDR2 FNYEAQ. The CDR3 is made up of 15 amino acids. Losses at the gene ends were 7 bases for V and 2 bases for J; bases not matched to a gene: 8. The chain has TRBV7-6 and TRBJ2-3; 8 bases agree with TRBD2. This material consisted of blood, taken from a patient whose treatment included radiotherapy and nephrectomy. The source is a man aged 45-60 years with renal cell carcinoma. Here the CDR3 reads CASTQRGLITDTQYF. The CDR3 DNA reads TGTGCCAGCACCCAGCGGGGGCTCATCACAGATACGCAGTATTTT.